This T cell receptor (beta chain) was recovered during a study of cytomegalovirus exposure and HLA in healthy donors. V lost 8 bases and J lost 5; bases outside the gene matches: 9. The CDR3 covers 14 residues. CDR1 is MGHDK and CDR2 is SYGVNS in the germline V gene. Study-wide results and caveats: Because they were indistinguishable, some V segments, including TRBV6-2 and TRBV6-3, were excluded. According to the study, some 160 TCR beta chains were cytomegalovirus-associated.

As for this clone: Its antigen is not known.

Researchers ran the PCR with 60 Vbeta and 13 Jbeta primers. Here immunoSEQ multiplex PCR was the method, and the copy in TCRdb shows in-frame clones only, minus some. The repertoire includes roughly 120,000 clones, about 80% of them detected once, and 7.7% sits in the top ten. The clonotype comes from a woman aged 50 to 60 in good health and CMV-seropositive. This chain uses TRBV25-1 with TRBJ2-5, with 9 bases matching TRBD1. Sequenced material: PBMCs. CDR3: CASGGTGRIETQYF. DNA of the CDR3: TGTGCCAGCGGGGGGACAGGGAGGATTGAGACCCAGTACTTC.